These T cell receptor beta chains were read from a single sample in a study of shared clonotypes between healthy human individuals. Repertoires were generated with immunoSEQ multiplex PCR, while TCRdb's copy carries only in-frame clones and drops some. The sample includes approximately 2,000,000 clones, about 93% seen only once; the top ten take roughly 1.7%. Sequenced sample: naive CD8+ T cells from PBMCs. Every receptor here comes from a young man in good health. Some clones in this sample may be carry-over from other donors' samples. Both conserved end residues are part of each CDR3. The D gene is left open where the match is weak. Clone size is not always given. Where it is, it says once, few, many or a class for expanded clones.

d_call clone_size j_call v_call cdr3_aa cdr3_nt
TRBD1 - TRBJ2-3 TRBV10-1 CASSESDRVADTQYF TGCGCCAGCAGTGAATCGGACAGGGTTGCAGATACACAGTATTTT
TRBD1 - TRBJ2-7 TRBV28 CASTLRDRDEQYF TGTGCCAGCACCCTACGGGACAGGGATGAGCAGTACTTC
- - TRBJ1-2 TRBV9 CASSPAGTRYGYTF TGTGCCAGCAGCCCAGCCGGGACGAGGTATGGCTACACCTTC
TRBD1 - TRBJ2-7 TRBV30 CAWNPTGIEQYF TGTGCCTGGAACCCGACAGGGATCGAGCAGTACTTC
- - TRBJ2-5 TRBV7-7 CASSLWGEETQYF TGTGCCAGCAGCTTATGGGGGGAAGAGACCCAGTACTTC
- - TRBJ2-7 TRBV15 CATSRARDTHYEQYF TGTGCCACCAGCAGGGCCCGGGACACCCACTACGAGCAGTACTTC
- - TRBJ1-1 TRBV5-1 CASSSPGELNTEAFF TGCGCCAGCAGCTCCCCGGGGGAATTGAACACTGAAGCTTTCTTT
- - TRBJ2-1 TRBV18 CASSPRSQTSLDNEQFF TGTGCCAGCTCACCACGGAGTCAGACGTCCCTCGACAATGAGCAGTTCTTC
- - TRBJ2-3 TRBV5-1 CASSLFGLATSTDTQYF TGCGCCAGCAGCTTATTTGGGCTAGCGACTAGCACAGATACGCAGTATTTT
TRBD1 - TRBJ2-7 TRBV6-1 CASSDVGRGYEQYF TGTGCCAGCAGTGATGTGGGCAGGGGGTACGAGCAGTACTTC
- once TRBJ2-1 TRBV28 CASSLAHGGAVSSYNEQFF TGTGCCAGCAGTTTAGCGCACGGTGGGGCCGTAAGCTCCTACAATGAGCAGTTCTTC
- once TRBJ1-2 TRBV18 CASSLTGPNYGYTF TGTGCCAGCTCTCTTACAGGGCCTAACTATGGCTACACCTTC
- - TRBJ1-1 TRBV19 CASSWRMNTEAFF TGTGCCAGTTCTTGGCGCATGAACACTGAAGCTTTCTTT
TRBD1 - TRBJ2-7 TRBV10-1 CASSDRSLTGTGRFYEQYF TGCGCCAGCAGTGACCGGAGTTTAACCGGGACAGGGAGGTTCTACGAGCAGTACTTC
- - TRBJ2-7 TRBV19 CASSMGRHTAYEQYF TGTGCCAGTAGTATGGGCAGGCATACAGCCTACGAGCAGTACTTC
- - TRBJ2-1 TRBV20-1 CSVRRDNEQFF TGCAGTGTGCGGCGAGACAATGAGCAGTTCTTC
- - TRBJ2-7 TRBV5-6 CASSLGGPDTTNSYEQYF TGTGCCAGCAGCTTGGGGGGTCCCGATACTACTAACTCCTACGAGCAGTACTTC
TRBD1 - TRBJ2-7 TRBV2 CASSGDRGYEQYF TGTGCCAGCAGCGGGGACAGGGGCTACGAGCAGTACTTC
- - TRBJ2-7 TRBV4-2 CASSQERQLVYEQYF TGTGCCAGCAGCCAAGAAAGGCAACTAGTTTACGAGCAGTACTTC
- - TRBJ2-7 TRBV5-5 CASSLVKSERHYEQYF TGTGCCAGCAGCTTGGTTAAATCTGAGCGACACTACGAGCAGTACTTC
TRBD1 - TRBJ1-2 TRBV27 CASSSGGGYGYTF TGTGCCAGCAGCTCAGGGGGCGGCTATGGCTACACCTTC
- - TRBJ1-1 TRBV27 CASSFGALSTEAFF TGTGCCAGCAGTTTCGGGGCTCTGAGCACTGAAGCTTTCTTT
- few TRBJ1-1 TRBV7-9 CASSLTGVYTEAFF TGTGCCAGCAGCCTAACGGGGGTCTACACTGAAGCTTTCTTT
- - TRBJ1-5 TRBV25-1 CASSGGERGNQPQHF TGTGCCAGCAGTGGGGGGGAACGGGGCAATCAGCCCCAGCATTTT
- - TRBJ2-1 TRBV28 CASSPRLGGEQFF TGTGCCAGCAGTCCGCGACTTGGCGGCGAGCAGTTCTTC
- - TRBJ2-1 TRBV19 CASSINFPSSEQFF TGTGCCAGTAGTATCAATTTCCCATCTAGTGAGCAGTTCTTC
TRBD1 - TRBJ2-3 TRBV19 CASRRTGVTDTQYF TGTGCCAGTAGGAGGACAGGGGTGACAGATACGCAGTATTTT
TRBD2 - TRBJ2-7 TRBV5-1 CASRLAGGIEQYF TGCGCCAGCAGACTAGCGGGAGGAATCGAGCAGTACTTC
- - TRBJ2-2 TRBV9 CASSVESQGKDLRTGELFF TGTGCCAGCAGCGTAGAATCGCAGGGGAAGGATCTTAGGACCGGGGAGCTGTTTTTT
TRBD2 - TRBJ2-7 TRBV7-2 CASRSSGSYEQYF TGTGCCAGCAGATCTAGCGGGAGCTACGAGCAGTACTTC
- - TRBJ2-1 TRBV19 CASSDPGARDEQFF TGTGCCAGTAGTGATCCAGGAGCTCGGGATGAGCAGTTCTTC
- - TRBJ1-5 TRBV7-8 CASSLEGGQPQHF TGTGCCAGCAGCTTAGAAGGGGGTCAGCCCCAGCATTTT
- - TRBJ2-6 TRBV9 CASSVAQVGGSGANVLTF TGTGCCAGCAGCGTAGCTCAGGTTGGGGGATCTGGGGCCAACGTCCTGACTTTC
- - TRBJ2-3 TRBV11-2 CASSLAYPADTQYF TGTGCCAGCAGCTTAGCGTATCCGGCAGATACGCAGTATTTT
- - TRBJ2-5 TRBV5-1 CASRETRSGVQETQYF TGCGCCAGCAGGGAGACAAGATCAGGGGTCCAAGAGACCCAGTACTTC
TRBD1 - TRBJ2-2 TRBV9 CASSERGQGEVFSGTGELFF TGTGCCAGCAGCGAGCGGGGACAGGGGGAAGTTTTTAGTGGCACCGGGGAGCTGTTTTTT
TRBD2 once TRBJ2-7 TRBV28 CASNKGLAGGNSYEQYF TGTGCCAGCAACAAAGGGCTAGCGGGAGGGAACTCCTACGAGCAGTACTTC
- - TRBJ2-5 TRBV7-6 CASSAPGFRETQYF TGTGCCAGCAGCGCCCCAGGGTTTAGAGAGACCCAGTACTTC
- - TRBJ2-2 TRBV5-6 CASSLELRGGDAGELFF TGTGCCAGCAGCTTGGAATTGCGAGGAGGGGACGCCGGGGAGCTGTTTTTT
- - TRBJ1-4 TRBV28 CATRAAELFF TGTGCCACCCGAGCTGCTGAACTGTTTTTT